These 28 T cell receptor beta chains were sequenced from one sample in a study of T cell clonotyping in hematopoietic cell transplantation. Time point defined: recipient sample about 28 days before transplant, after cytoreduction. TCRdb's table, derived via immunoSEQ multiplex PCR, lists solely in-frame clones and lacks some. Here the sample spans about 11,000 clones, around 90% being singletons. The input for sequencing was peripheral blood mononuclear cells, taken before stem cell transplant. The receptors here all came from a woman in her thirties or forties with acute myeloid leukemia. Some clones in this sample may be carry-over from other donors' samples.

The V gene is TRBV15, the J gene TRBJ2-3; D uncertain. Germline loops: CDR1 LNHNV, CDR2 YYDKDF (reference sequence). The CDR3 consists of 14 residues. V was shortened by 0 bases and J by 0 bases, with 4 bases between the two germline ends. The CDR3 spells CATSRDVSTDTQYF. Written as DNA, the CDR3 is TGTGCCACCAGCAGAGATGTTAGCACAGATACGCAGTATTTT.

The chain uses TRBV5-1 and TRBJ1-1; 8 bases agree with TRBD1. The CDR3 is 13 amino acids. Germline CDR1 and CDR2: SGHRS and YFSETQ. The trim removed 2 bases at V and 4 bases at J, leaving 1 base unmatched. Here the CDR3 reads CASSLQGGTEAFF. CDR3 bases: TGCGCCAGCAGCTTACAGGGGGGCACTGAAGCTTTCTTT.

This clone was seen just once. This chain connects TRBV9 to TRBJ2-7, with 7 bases that match TRBD1. CDR3 size: 15 residues. V lost 0 bases and J lost 4; bases outside the gene matches: 7. In germline, CDR1 is SGDLS, CDR2 YYNGEE. CDR3 nucleotides: TGTGCCAGCAGCGTAGAAGGTAACAGGGGTTACGAGCAGTACTTC. Its protein product is CASSVEGNRGYEQYF. Complete variable domain (other parts from reference TRBV9 and TRBJ2-7): DSGVTQTPKHLITATGQRVTLRCSPRSGDLSVYWYQQSLDQGLQFLIQYYNGEERAKGNILERFSAQQFPDLHSELNLSSLELGDSALYFCASSVEGNRGYEQYFGPGTRLTVT.

The J gene is TRBJ2-3, the V gene TRBV5-1; the D is unclear. This CDR3 region has 16 residues. Germline-derived CDR1 and CDR2 are SGHRS and YFSETQ. Trimming left V 0 bases short and J 0 bases short, with 11 bases between. CDR3 in amino acids: CASSLGVAWSTDTQYF. The CDR3 DNA is TGCGCCAGCAGCTTGGGAGTGGCATGGAGCACAGATACGCAGTATTTT.

The rearrangement links TRBV7-9 to TRBJ2-5, with 7 bases that match TRBD2. The CDR3 loop spans 17 amino acids. Germline CDR1 SEHNR, CDR2 FQNEAQ (reference sequence). V lost 5 bases, J lost 1 base, and 13 bases stayed unmatched. The CDR3 sequence is CASSPGPREASQETQYF. The CDR3 nucleotides read TGTGCCAGCAGCCCGGGGCCCCGGGAGGCCTCCCAAGAGACCCAGTACTTC. The full variable domain, in which reference TRBV7-9 and TRBJ2-5 provide the parts outside the CDR3, is DTGVSQNPRHKITKRGQNVTFRCDPISEHNRLYWYRQTLGQGPEFLTYFQNEAQLEKSRLLSDRFSAERPKGSFSTLEIQRTEQGDSAMYLCASSPGPREASQETQYFGPGTRLLVL.

The chain links TRBV19 to TRBJ2-5; TRBD2 might be the D (5 bases). CDR3 length equals 14 residues. The germline gives CDR1 LNHDA, CDR2 SQIVND (reference sequence). With 8 bases removed from V and 5 bases from J, the gap between germline ends came to 18 bases. The chain's CDR3 is CASRGRDLRETQYF. The CDR3 DNA sequence: TGTGCCAGTCGAGGTCGGGATCTGAGGGAGACCCAGTACTTC.

The chain employs TRBV7-9 and TRBJ2-7; D call uncertain. V lost 2 bases and J lost 2, with 7 bases in between. Germline V gene sequence: CDR1 SEHNR, CDR2 FQNEAQ (reference sequence). This CDR3 spans 13 amino acids. The CDR3 protein is CASSLSNPYEQYF. CDR3 sequence (DNA): TGTGCCAGCAGCTTAAGCAACCCCTACGAGCAGTACTTC.

The rearrangement joins TRBV27 to TRBJ1-1, with unresolved D. Germline V gene data show CDR1 as MNHEY and CDR2 as SMNVEV (reference sequence). Between the trimmed V and J ends, which lost 6 bases and 0 bases, there was a span of 5 bases. There are 12 residues in the CDR3. In nucleotides, the CDR3 is TGTGCCAGCAGGACCCTGAACACTGAAGCTTTCTTT. As protein: CASRTLNTEAFF.

V usage is TRBV7-3 and J usage is TRBJ2-1; D might be TRBD1 (6 bases). V lost 4 bases and J 1 base, leaving 14 bases between the germline ends. CDR3 length: 16 residues. Germline V CDR1 and CDR2: SGHTA, FQGTGA. CDR3 sequence reads: CASSSLTTGSYNEQFF. The CDR3 coding sequence is TGTGCCAGCAGCTCCCTTACGACAGGATCCTACAATGAGCAGTTCTTC.

This clone appeared once. The rearrangement joins TRBV5-4 to TRBJ1-1; D ambiguous. This CDR3 spans 14 amino acids. Trimming left V 2 bases short and J 1 base short, with 9 bases between. Germline CDR1 SGHNT, CDR2 YYREEE (reference sequence). CDR3 amino acids: CASSLENRNTEAFF. For the CDR3, the DNA is TGTGCCAGCAGCTTAGAGAACAGGAACACTGAAGCTTTCTTT.

The V call is TRBV19, the J call TRBJ1-2; D is undetermined. The V gene lost 3 bases and the J gene lost 6 bases, with 14 bases spanning the gap. Germline V gives CDR1 LNHDA, CDR2 SQIVND (reference sequence). The CDR3 sequence is 14 residues long. Here the CDR3 reads CASSIDFSSDGYTF. CDR3 sequence (DNA): TGTGCCAGTAGTATCGACTTCTCTTCTGATGGCTACACCTTC.

V gene TRBV30 combines with J gene TRBJ1-2, with TRBD1 matching over 8 bases. Germline V gene sequence: CDR1 GTSNPN, CDR2 SVGIG (reference sequence). CDR3 length equals 14 residues. V shed 1 base and J 10 bases; nucleotides not matched to a gene: 11. The CDR3 sequence is CAWSGRQGITPYTF. CDR3 coding DNA: TGTGCCTGGAGTGGTCGACAGGGGATCACACCCTACACCTTC.

This clone was counted once. The chain carries TRBV19 and TRBJ1-2; D not resolved. Per the germline V gene, CDR1 is LNHDA and CDR2 is SQIVND (reference sequence). The ends were cut back, 6 bases at V and 2 bases at J, with 16 bases in the middle. This CDR3 comprises 15 residues. This CDR3 reads CASRLMAGGNYGYTF. The CDR3 bases are TGTGCCAGTAGGCTAATGGCGGGAGGGAACTATGGCTACACCTTC.

This chain connects TRBV5-1 to TRBJ2-7; 10 positions agree with TRBD2. Trimming took 2 bases from V and 6 from J; bases not matched to a gene: 5. CDR3 size: 14 residues. Germline V gives CDR1 SGHRS, CDR2 YFSETQ. The CDR3 spells CASSLGLAGVEQYF. DNA for the CDR3: TGCGCCAGCAGCTTAGGGCTAGCGGGAGTCGAGCAGTACTTC.

The rearrangement uses TRBV27 and TRBJ2-7; D perhaps matches TRBD1 (6 bases). The CDR3 runs 14 residues. V was clipped by 8 bases and J by 2 bases, with 16 bases between them. The germline gives CDR1 MNHEY, CDR2 SMNVEV (reference sequence). DNA for the CDR3: TGTGCCAGCCAATCCTTTGGACAGACCTACGAGCAGTACTTC. Translation gives CASQSFGQTYEQYF.

This sequence joins TRBV2 and TRBJ1-1; D gene ambiguous. The CDR3 is 12 amino acids. Trimming shortened V by 6 bases and J by 7 bases, and 12 bases separated the two germline ends. Germline-derived CDR1 and CDR2 are SNHLY and FYNNEI. CDR3 nucleotide sequence: TGTGCCAGCAGGGAGAACGGTGGTGAAGCTTTCTTT. Amino acids: CASRENGGEAFF.

The V and J genes are TRBV7-2 and TRBJ2-7; 9 nucleotides agree with TRBD2. The CDR3 contains 15 residues. V gave up 2 bases and J gave up 5 bases; unmatched junction bases: 7. Germline CDR1 SGHTA, CDR2 FQGNSA. In DNA, the CDR3 is TGTGCCAGCAGCTTACTAGCGGGATACCCCCACGAGCAGTACTTC. This sequence encodes CASSLLAGYPHEQYF.

This chain uses TRBV6-4 with TRBJ2-1; TRBD2 agrees at 7 bases. V lost 0 bases, J lost 8 bases, and 10 bases stayed unmatched. CDR1 is MRHNA, CDR2 SNTAGT, per germline. The CDR3 is made up of 16 amino acids. In DNA, the CDR3 is TGTGCCAGCAGTGACTCCCCAGGGAGCGGGAATGATGAGCAGTTCTTC. It is translated as CASSDSPGSGNDEQFF.

The genes are TRBV4-3 and TRBJ1-5; D remains unclear. Germline V lookup: CDR1 LGHNA, CDR2 YSLEER. The CDR3 extends over 14 amino acids. Trimming pared 0 bases from V and 6 bases from J, leaving 9 bases between. The CDR3 DNA follows: TGCGCCAGCAGCCAAGACTCCTATATTCAGCCCCAGCATTTT. The encoded protein is CASSQDSYIQPQHF.

This chain joins TRBV5-1 and TRBJ2-2, with TRBD2 matching 9 bases. This CDR3 has 17 amino acids. From germline, CDR1 is SGHRS and CDR2 YFSETQ. The J segment lost 6 bases and the V segment lost 3 bases, leaving 12 bases of the junction unmatched. The CDR3 DNA sequence: TGCGCCAGCAGCTGGGTAGCGGGAGTAGTGTTGTCCGGGGAGCTGTTTTTT. Protein sequence: CASSWVAGVVLSGELFF.

This rearrangement joins TRBV2 to TRBJ2-6, with D unclear. Trimming took 6 bases from V and 3 from J, leaving 6 bases between them. There are 13 residues in the CDR3. Germline V gene lookup returns CDR1 SNHLY and CDR2 FYNNEI. CDR3 DNA: TGTGCCAGCAGCCTCGTTGGGGCCAACGTCCTGACTTTC. It encodes CASSLVGANVLTF.

This chain uses TRBV7-2 with TRBJ1-2; the D gene is possibly TRBD1 (5 bases). From germline, CDR1 is SGHTA and CDR2 FQGNSA. V was pared by 3 bases and J by 5 bases, with 13 bases between. There are 14 residues in the CDR3. The CDR3 spells CASSFPDRSYGYTF. The CDR3 bases are TGTGCCAGCAGCTTTCCAGACAGATCTTATGGCTACACCTTC.

The genes are TRBV27 and TRBJ2-1; 13 bases map to TRBD2. This CDR3 spans 16 amino acids. The germline CDR1 and CDR2 sequences are MNHEY and SMNVEV (reference sequence). V was clipped by 2 bases and J by 6 bases; unmatched bases: 4. The CDR3 sequence: CASSLLTSGRANEQFF. The DNA of the CDR3 is TGTGCCAGCAGTTTACTTACTAGCGGGAGGGCCAATGAGCAGTTCTTC.

This clone was observed once. The chain combines TRBV7-6 with TRBJ2-2, with D uncertain. Germline values: CDR1 SGHVS, CDR2 FNYEAQ. Trimming stripped 5 bases from V and 3 bases from J, with 7 bases between. This CDR3 has 13 amino acids. The CDR3 DNA sequence: TGTGCCAGCAGCCCAGTCCACACCGGGGAGCTGTTTTTT. It codes for CASSPVHTGELFF.

This clone has a single count. The V gene is TRBV27, the J gene TRBJ2-2; 7 bases align to TRBD1. The CDR3 totals 14 residues. Germline trimming cut 5 bases from V and 7 bases from J; bases unmatched to any gene: 7. Germline V gives CDR1 MNHEY, CDR2 SMNVEV (reference sequence). CDR3 amino acids: CASSPRQGDGELFF. In nucleotides, the CDR3 is TGTGCCAGCAGTCCACGACAGGGAGACGGGGAGCTGTTTTTT.

The gene calls are TRBV4-1 and TRBJ2-1; 8 bases fit TRBD2. This CDR3 contains 16 residues. Per the germline V gene, CDR1 is MGHRA and CDR2 is YSYEKL. V trimming: 5 bases; J trimming: 8 bases; junction bases outside the gene matches: 14. The CDR3 region is CASSYPESGRFDEQFF. In DNA, the CDR3 is TGCGCCAGCAGCTACCCTGAAAGCGGGAGATTCGATGAGCAGTTCTTC.

This rearrangement joins TRBV2 to TRBJ2-2, with D possibly matching TRBD2 (6 bases). Trimming left V 8 bases short and J 4 bases short, with 14 bases between. The germline gives CDR1 SNHLY, CDR2 FYNNEI. The CDR3 has 14 amino acids. The DNA of the CDR3 is TGTGCCAGCCGCCGGGACTTCACCACCGGGGAGCTGTTTTTT. This translates into CASRRDFTTGELFF.

In its sample, this clone was seen a few times. The chain is built from TRBV29-1 and TRBJ2-2; perhaps TRBD1 as D (5 bases). The CDR3 spans 13 residues. Germline assignment: CDR1 SQVTM and CDR2 ANQGSEA. V was shortened by 5 bases and J by 1 base, with 8 bases between the two germline ends. The CDR3 nucleotides read TGCAGCGTTTTCACAGGGAACACCGGGGAGCTGTTTTTT. The encoded protein is CSVFTGNTGELFF.